One sample yielded the 23 T cell receptor beta chains listed below, sequenced in a study of CD8 T cells in Susac syndrome. With random hexamers, roughly 0.45 to 1 ug RNA was reverse transcribed. From the immunoSEQ multiplex PCR reads, TCRdb called clonotypes with MiXCR, one entry per CDR3 protein. The sample consists of about 440,000 distinct CDR3 sequences, more than 80% of them appearing once. Sequenced material: CD8+ T cells from PBMCs. Every receptor here comes from a human donor with multiple sclerosis.

This clonotype was seen a single time. J is TRBJ2-7 and V is TRBV4-2, with 7 bases aligning to TRBD2. Germline loops: CDR1 LGHNA, CDR2 YNFKEQ. The CDR3 has 16 residues. Trimming cost V 1 base and J 1 base; bases outside gene matches: 7. Here the CDR3 DNA reads TGTGCCAGCAGCCAAGTGGGACGGGGGGTTTCCTACGAGCAGTACTTC. Its translation: CASSQVGRGVSYEQYF.

This chain joins TRBV27 and TRBJ2-7, with D possibly being TRBD1 (5 bases). V was clipped by 2 bases and J by 3 bases, with 8 bases between them. CDR3 length: 13 residues. From germline, CDR1 is MNHEY and CDR2 SMNVEV (reference sequence). CDR3 sequence (DNA): TGTGCCAGCAGTTTAAATAGGGGCTACGAGCAGTACTTC. The encoded protein is CASSLNRGYEQYF.

The gene calls are TRBV10-3 and TRBJ2-7; 10 positions match TRBD1. This CDR3 is 16 amino acids long. Losses at the gene ends were 6 bases for V and 5 bases for J; bases not matched to a gene: 13. Germline-derived CDR1 and CDR2 are ENHRY and SYGVKD. CDR3 amino acids: CAIRDTGTGAYNEQYF. CDR3 nucleotide sequence: TGTGCCATCAGAGATACCGGGACAGGGGCATACAACGAGCAGTACTTC.

This chain links TRBV7-7 with TRBJ2-7; D is unclear. This CDR3 spans 13 amino acids. Germline lookup yields CDR1 SSHAT and CDR2 FNYEAQ (reference sequence). The CDR3 DNA reads TGTGCTAGCTCCCCATCGCGGTCCTACGAGCAGTACTTC. Translated: CASSPSRSYEQYF. Using reference TRBV7-7 and TRBJ2-7 for the parts outside the CDR3, the full variable domain is GAGVSQSPRYKVTKRGQDVTLRCDPISSHATLYWYQQALGQGPEFLTYFNYEAQPDKSGLPSDRFSAERPEGSISTLTIQRTEQRDSAMYRCASSPSRSYEQYFGPGTRLTVT.

This chain connects TRBV7-9 to TRBJ1-5, with TRBD1 matching 9 bases. The CDR3 extends over 14 amino acids. Unmatched junction bases numbered 4, after V lost 5 bases and J lost 5 bases. CDR1 is SEHNR, CDR2 FQNEAQ, per germline (reference sequence). The CDR3 DNA reads TGTGCCAGCAGCCGGGACAGGGAGGATCAGCCCCAGCATTTT. Translated, it gives CASSRDREDQPQHF.

This clonotype showed up just once. The chain recombines TRBV12-5 with TRBJ2-1; 15 bases align to TRBD2. Unmatched junction bases numbered 6, after V lost 7 bases and J lost 8 bases. This CDR3 region has 15 residues. Germline CDR1 reads LGHNT; CDR2 reads FRNRAP. DNA for the CDR3: TGTGCTAGTGCCACGGGACTAGCGGGAGGCGATGAGCAGTTCTTC. This sequence encodes CASATGLAGGDEQFF.

The chain uses TRBV12-3 or TRBV12-4 and TRBJ1-5; TRBD1 is a possible D gene (5 bases). CDR3 length: 14 residues. Trimming took 3 bases from V and 7 from J, leaving 13 bases between them. CDR3 nucleotide sequence: TGTGCCAGCAGTTTCGACGAGGGGCTACAGCCCCAGCATTTT. This codes for CASSFDEGLQPQHF.

This chain connects TRBV27 to TRBJ1-4; D possibly corresponds to TRBD1 (5 bases). Germline V gene sequence: CDR1 MNHEY, CDR2 SMNVEV (reference sequence). This CDR3 spans 14 amino acids. The ends were cut back, 2 bases at V and 6 bases at J, with 10 bases in the middle. This CDR3 reads CASSLGGTDEKLFF. In DNA form, the CDR3 reads TGTGCCAGCAGTTTAGGGGGTACCGATGAAAAACTGTTTTTT.

The chain couples TRBV11-2 to TRBJ2-7; D unclear. The length of the CDR3 is 14 residues. CDR1 is SGHAT and CDR2 is FQNNGV in the germline V gene. Trimming took 3 bases from V and 2 from J, leaving 11 bases between them. The CDR3 DNA is TGTGCCAGCAGCTTGTTCACTACGCCCTACGAGCAGTACTTC. The encoded protein is CASSLFTTPYEQYF.

This clonotype was observed once. The V call is TRBV27, the J call TRBJ1-2; TRBD1 matches 7 bases. The CDR3 has 15 residues. Germline CDR1 and CDR2: MNHEY and SMNVEV (reference sequence). With V trimmed by 7 bases and J by 8 bases, 16 bases remained unmatched. The CDR3 sequence: CASTYQGGGFNGYTF. The CDR3 DNA is TGTGCCAGCACCTACCAGGGGGGTGGATTCAACGGCTACACCTTC.

The chain employs TRBV5-1 and TRBJ1-2; 9 bases fit TRBD1. V shed 0 bases and J 4 bases; nucleotides not matched to a gene: 10. Germline loops: CDR1 SGHRS, CDR2 YFSETQ. The CDR3 has 17 amino acids. The CDR3 protein is CASSLETGTGIGYGYTF. The CDR3 DNA sequence: TGCGCCAGCAGCTTGGAAACCGGGACAGGGATCGGCTATGGCTACACCTTC.

V is TRBV9 and J is TRBJ2-1, with a weak D call TRBD1 (6 bases). The CDR3 has 15 residues. Germline CDR1 reads SGDLS; CDR2 reads YYNGEE. The germline V and J ends were trimmed by 3 bases and 1 base, with 11 bases remaining between them. The CDR3: CASSAQGASYNEQFF. In nucleotides, the CDR3 is TGTGCCAGCAGCGCACAGGGTGCGTCCTACAATGAGCAGTTCTTC.

This chain joins TRBV12-3 or TRBV12-4 and TRBJ2-2; D not certain. V was clipped by 11 bases and J by 5 bases, with 18 bases between them. The CDR3 runs to 14 residues. The CDR3, as DNA: TGTGCCTTAAAGACACCCGAAGGGACCGGGGAGCTGTTTTTT. Its protein product is CALKTPEGTGELFF.

The rearrangement uses TRBV5-1 and TRBJ2-1; 12 nucleotides align to TRBD2. The V segment lost 2 bases and the J segment 9 bases; nucleotides outside the gene matches: 9. Germline-derived CDR1 and CDR2 are SGHRS and YFSETQ. The CDR3 is made up of 16 amino acids. CDR3 nucleotide sequence: TGCGCCAGCAGCTTCCTACTAGCGGGGGGCCATAGTGAGCAGTTCTTC. Translation: CASSFLLAGGHSEQFF.

This sequence joins TRBV7-9 and TRBJ1-2, with D tentatively TRBD1 (5 bases). The CDR3 loop spans 16 amino acids. V was trimmed by 6 bases and J by 0 bases, leaving 17 bases between them. CDR1 SEHNR and CDR2 FQNEAQ come from the germline V gene (reference sequence). CDR3 region: CASSKNSGTANYGYTF. The CDR3 region has the DNA TGTGCCAGCAGTAAGAACTCCGGGACGGCTAACTATGGCTACACCTTC. Combining the CDR3 with reference TRBV7-9 and TRBJ1-2 gives the whole variable domain DTGVSQNPRHKITKRGQNVTFRCDPISEHNRLYWYRQTLGQGPEFLTYFQNEAQLEKSRLLSDRFSAERPKGSFSTLEIQRTEQGDSAMYLCASSKNSGTANYGYTFGSGTRLTVV.

The table lists this clonotype with a few counts. The V gene is TRBV19, the J gene TRBJ2-7, with TRBD1 matching 7 bases. This CDR3 contains 14 residues. From germline, CDR1 is LNHDA and CDR2 SQIVND (reference sequence). V lost 4 bases and J lost 2; bases outside the gene matches: 5. CDR3 loop: CASSTPGTAYEQYF. CDR3 nucleotide sequence: TGTGCCAGTAGTACACCCGGGACAGCCTACGAGCAGTACTTC.

This chain uses TRBV6-1 with TRBJ2-5; 8 nucleotides line up with TRBD2. CDR1 and CDR2 from the germline V gene are MNHNS and SASEGT. V lost 8 bases, J lost 4 bases, and 12 bases stayed unmatched. CDR3 length: 15 residues. CDR3 DNA: TGTGCCAGCGGCCTAACGGGAGGGTTCCCAGAGACCCAGTACTTC. Protein product: CASGLTGGFPETQYF.

This chain uses TRBV19 with TRBJ1-1, with a tentative D call TRBD1 (5 bases). The germline gives CDR1 LNHDA, CDR2 SQIVND (reference sequence). The CDR3 runs 16 residues. Trimming pared 0 bases from V and 8 bases from J, leaving 19 bases between. The CDR3, as DNA: TGTGCCAGTAGTATAGATCCGGGCAGGGTGGCATCCGAAGCTTTCTTT. This codes for CASSIDPGRVASEAFF.

This clonotype came up once. The chain combines TRBV27 with TRBJ2-2; possible D gene TRBD2, 6 bases. V lost 4 bases and J 4 bases, leaving 10 bases between the germline ends. The CDR3 consists of 14 residues. In germline, CDR1 is MNHEY, CDR2 SMNVEV (reference sequence). CDR3 sequence reads: CASSWDSSTGELFF. As DNA, the CDR3 is TGTGCCAGCAGTTGGGACTCCAGCACCGGGGAGCTGTTTTTT.

The count of this clonotype is one. The chain recombines TRBV5-8 with TRBJ2-1, with D possibly being TRBD1 or TRBD2 (5 bases each). Germline lookup yields CDR1 SGHTS and CDR2 YDEGEE. The CDR3 covers 18 residues. Between the trimmed V and J ends, which lost 3 bases and 8 bases, there was a span of 27 bases. The chain's CDR3 is CASSSPLAQFTRDDEQFF. As DNA, the CDR3 is TGTGCCAGCAGCTCCCCCTTAGCCCAGTTCACGAGGGACGATGAGCAGTTCTTC.

The J gene is TRBJ1-2, the V gene TRBV4-2; D gene uncertain. The CDR3 is made up of 16 amino acids. V shed 1 base and J shed 3 bases, with 15 bases lying between them. CDR1 and CDR2 from the germline V gene are LGHNA and YNFKEQ. CDR3 protein: CASSQAPEIVYYGYTF. The CDR3 DNA reads as TGTGCCAGCAGCCAAGCCCCCGAAATTGTCTACTATGGCTACACCTTC.

V is TRBV29-1 and J is TRBJ1-4; no clear D gene. The CDR3 is 14 amino acids. V was clipped by 1 base and J by 3 bases, with 9 bases between them. The germline V gene encodes CDR1 SQVTM and CDR2 ANQGSEA. CDR3 nucleotides: TGCAGCGTTGAAGTCCCCCTCTCTAATGAAAAACTGTTTTTT. It specifies CSVEVPLSNEKLFF.

J is TRBJ1-2 and V is TRBV4-1, with D tentatively TRBD1 (5 bases). The V and J ends lost 0 bases and 8 bases respectively, with 13 bases between them. Per germline, CDR1 MGHRA and CDR2 YSYEKL. This CDR3 is 14 amino acids long. The CDR3: CASSQDGRERGYTF. CDR3 DNA sequence: TGCGCCAGCAGCCAAGACGGCAGGGAGCGGGGCTACACCTTC.